This T cell receptor (beta chain) was obtained from a study of PD-1 blockade in classical Hodgkin lymphoma (dated by TCRdb to 2018 to 2021). Some background on the complete study: Nivolumab dosing was 3 mg/kg intravenously every 2 weeks, continuing until either disease progression or unacceptable toxicity. A peripheral blood immune signature of response to PD-1 blockade in classical Hodgkin lymphoma was defined using TCR beta sequencing and CyTOF. Findings and caveats that apply to the study as a whole: Trial patients with a complete response had baseline diversity similar to that of newly diagnosed patients, while partial responders and progressors had significantly lower diversity. The study was restricted to a single clinical trial cohort, and the causes of repertoire differences, possibly disease activity or prior therapy, were left undefined. Newly diagnosed patients were reported to have lower baseline TCR diversity than healthy donors, and relapsed/refractory patients were reported to have lower baseline TCR diversity still. A significant rise by C4D1 was seen in CD4+ but not CD8+ TCR diversity (p=0.0027 vs p=0.16), with the rise being most apparent in complete responders (p=0.02). Patients starting nivolumab less than 1 year after ASCT had lower diversity and were excluded from later analyses to avoid confounding by immune reconstitution.

Trimming removed 6 bases from V and 9 bases from J, leaving 12 bases between the germline ends. CDR1 and CDR2 were assigned from the germline V gene as MNHEY and SVGAGI. The CDR3 numbers 13 residues from cysteine through phenylalanine. Only the CDR3 region is kept as DNA, spanning 39 bases read in frame from base 1. Of note for this clone: No cognate antigen has been identified for it. Within one base of it there is no much larger clone, and no base qualities were kept.

Genomic DNA was isolated using the Qiagen DNeasy kit from unsorted PBMCs as well as from negatively selected CD4+ and CD8+ fractions. TCR beta CDR3 regions were amplified by immunoSEQ multiplex PCR using primers annealing to V and J segments. A synthetic immune receptor repertoire was used to minimize amplification bias, and any remaining bias was removed computationally after sequencing. The study's processing was this. Repertoire diversity was quantified as the Shannon entropy index using custom Python scripts. Unsorted, CD4+ and CD8+ repertoires were analyzed separately, except for combined analyses in which CD4+ and CD8+ sequences were merged in silico. A clone counted as expanded when the clone's frequency after treatment rose at least 2-fold relative to C1D1, and clones undetected at baseline were given a pseudocount of 0.5. Clones with 0 or 1 copy at C1D1 were classified as singleton clones, and clones with 2 or more copies were classified as non-singleton clones. Clones expanded in unsorted samples were annotated as CD4+, CD8+ or unknown by matching protein sequences in sorted samples from the same patient. Wilcoxon tests on paired samples were used to test diversity changes from C1D1 to C4D1. Entries here come from immuneACCESS through TCRdb and include only in-frame sequences with V and J called. Some clones fail to appear in such tables; in the studies checked, an unresolved V gene covers under half of the shortfall, and the cause of the remainder is unknown. V and J calls and clone size are given by that table; D and trimming were obtained from the DNA. This sample lists just over 60,000 clones; approximately 88% were detected once. The ten largest clones represent approximately 13% of the sample.

According to the study, the label for this sample's time point signals: cycle 1 day 1 (C1D1), immediately before nivolumab initiation. Relapse after autologous stem cell transplantation had occurred in all trial patients, and cohorts A, B and C were distinguished by prior brentuximab vedotin exposure. The trial cohort included 45 to 65 patients with relapsed/refractory classical Hodgkin lymphoma, and each patient had a best overall response of complete response, partial response or progressive disease. Single-agent nivolumab was administered to trial patients in the multi-cohort phase II CheckMate 205 trial. An independent review committee assessed best overall response by applying the 2007 International Working Group response criteria. PBMCs from the trial were collected at three points: immediately before nivolumab initiation (C1D1), and during therapy at cycle 2 day 1 and cycle 4 day 1. Peripheral blood was collected in 8 mL Vacutainer Cell Preparation Tubes, from which PBMCs were isolated by centrifugation and then cryopreserved.

Here the sequenced sample was peripheral blood mononuclear cells (PBMCs), taken at baseline. This receptor was obtained from a human donor with classical Hodgkin lymphoma. The V and J segments used are TRBV6-5 and TRBJ1-6, with the D gene uncertain. The nucleotide sequence reads as follows: TGTGCCAGCAGCCCACGGGGTGGTTCACCCCTCCACTTT. It specifies CASSPRGGSPLHF.